The rows below give T cell receptor beta chains drawn from one sample of a study of blood T cell repertoires in COVID-19. Data came from immunoSEQ multiplex PCR; TCRdb stores just in-frame clones and leaves some out. The sample comprises about 69,000 clones, just over 90% of which are singletons, and 5% to 6.5% rests with the top ten. Sequencing was performed on peripheral blood. All receptors derive from a young woman with acute or convalescent COVID-19. The CDR3 runs from the conserved cysteine through the conserved F or W. Fields, in order: J gene, D gene, clone size, V gene, CDR3 protein, CDR3 DNA. A D gene is named only where the DNA matches it firmly. Size values are once, few and many counts, or a class for expanded clones, and some rows have none.

TRBJ2-4	TRBD1	-	TRBV7-2	CASSLRWDRGTKNIQYF	TGTGCCAGCAGCTTACGTTGGGACAGGGGAACCAAAAACATTCAGTACTTC
TRBJ1-4	TRBD1	-	TRBV6-5	CASRDRGPTNEKLFF	TGTGCCAGCAGGGACAGGGGCCCAACTAATGAAAAACTGTTTTTT
TRBJ2-2	-	-	TRBV5-1	CASSFGGETGELFF	TGCGCCAGCAGCTTCGGAGGGGAAACCGGGGAGCTGTTTTTT
TRBJ2-3	-	-	TRBV4-3	CASSQDAGLAGSQYF	TGCGCCAGCAGCCAAGATGCGGGACTCGCCGGATCGCAGTATTTT
TRBJ2-2	-	-	TRBV29-1	CSVRTVTGELFF	TGCAGCGTTCGGACTGTTACCGGGGAGCTGTTTTTT
TRBJ2-1	TRBD2	-	TRBV7-9	CASSRRVGLTYNEQFF	TGTGCCAGCAGCCGCCGGGTGGGACTAACCTACAATGAGCAGTTCTTC
TRBJ1-2	TRBD1	once	TRBV2	CASSILLTGAGYGYTF	TGTGCCAGCAGTATCCTCTTGACAGGGGCCGGCTATGGCTACACCTTC
TRBJ1-2	-	-	TRBV2	CASRIYSSYGYTF	TGTGCCAGCAGGATATACTCGAGCTATGGCTACACCTTC
TRBJ1-5	TRBD1	-	TRBV4-1	CASSQDGQGNQPQHF	TGCGCCAGCAGCCAAGATGGACAGGGGAATCAGCCCCAGCATTTT
TRBJ2-7	-	-	TRBV11-2	CASSPTTGNEQYF	TGTGCCAGCAGCCCCACGACAGGTAACGAGCAGTACTTC
TRBJ2-1	-	-	TRBV11-3	CASSLGRHNEQFF	TGTGCCAGCAGCTTAGGGAGACACAATGAGCAGTTCTTC
TRBJ2-5	TRBD1	-	TRBV19	CASSQRTGEGETQYF	TGTGCCAGTAGTCAGCGGACAGGGGAGGGAGAGACCCAGTACTTC
TRBJ2-1	TRBD2	-	TRBV11-2	CASSLRGDSYNEQFF	TGTGCCAGCAGCTTACGGGGGGACTCCTACAATGAGCAGTTCTTC
TRBJ1-4	TRBD1	-	TRBV6-5	CASSYSAQGGEKLFF	TGTGCCAGCAGTTACTCTGCTCAGGGGGGTGAAAAACTGTTTTTT
TRBJ2-1	TRBD1	-	TRBV3-1/TRBV3-2	CASSGTGASYNEQFF	TGTGCCAGCAGCGGGACAGGGGCATCCTACAATGAGCAGTTCTTC
TRBJ2-3	TRBD2	-	TRBV4-2	CASSQGGGTNTDTQYF	TGTGCCAGCAGCCAGGGCGGGGGGACTAACACAGATACGCAGTATTTT
TRBJ1-2	TRBD1	-	TRBV27	CASSGQGDYGYTF	TGTGCCAGCAGCGGACAGGGGGACTATGGCTACACCTTC
TRBJ2-7	TRBD2	-	TRBV11-2	CASSMDSGKDEQYF	TGTGCCAGCAGCATGGATAGCGGGAAGGACGAGCAGTACTTC
TRBJ1-5	TRBD1	-	TRBV28	CASSSFRTGEKVGNQPQHF	TGTGCCAGCAGCTCCTTTAGGACAGGGGAAAAAGTCGGCAATCAGCCCCAGCATTTT
TRBJ1-1	-	-	TRBV28	CASSSDRQLNTEAFF	TGTGCCAGCAGTTCCGATCGACAGCTGAACACTGAAGCTTTCTTT
TRBJ2-1	-	-	TRBV5-1	CASSFGLGQFNEQFF	TGCGCCAGCAGCTTCGGACTGGGCCAATTTAATGAGCAGTTCTTC
TRBJ2-7	TRBD1	-	TRBV11-3	CASTLGGWDRGEYEQYF	TGTGCCAGCACCCTAGGCGGTTGGGACAGGGGAGAGTACGAGCAGTACTTC
TRBJ1-5	-	-	TRBV29-1	CSVREQNQPQHF	TGCAGCGTGAGGGAGCAAAATCAGCCCCAGCATTTT
TRBJ1-1	-	-	TRBV28	CASSLRRPGNTEAFF	TGTGCCAGCAGTTTAAGACGACCAGGCAACACTGAAGCTTTCTTT
TRBJ1-1	-	-	TRBV29-1	CSVERRLTNTEAFF	TGCAGCGTTGAAAGGCGACTGACGAACACTGAAGCTTTCTTT
TRBJ2-7	-	-	TRBV12-3/TRBV12-4	CASSSNSGYEQYF	TGTGCCAGCAGTTCAAATAGCGGCTACGAGCAGTACTTC
TRBJ1-4	-	once	TRBV6-5	CASGRQTDNEKLFF	TGTGCCAGCGGACGACAGACCGACAATGAAAAACTGTTTTTT
TRBJ2-3	-	-	TRBV9	CASSVASTDTQYF	TGTGCCAGCAGCGTAGCTAGCACAGATACGCAGTATTTT
TRBJ2-3	TRBD2	-	TRBV5-4	CASSLGRGADTQYF	TGTGCCAGCAGCCTGGGGCGGGGGGCAGATACGCAGTATTTT
TRBJ2-1	-	-	TRBV20-1	CSATKNNEQFF	TGCAGTGCCACAAAGAACAATGAGCAGTTCTTC
TRBJ2-7	TRBD2	few	TRBV12-3/TRBV12-4	CASSARGLNEQYF	TGTGCCAGCAGTGCTCGGGGACTAAACGAGCAGTACTTC
TRBJ1-1	-	-	TRBV5-1	CASSTGPGGDTEAFF	TGCGCCAGCAGCACGGGGCCGGGCGGGGACACTGAAGCTTTCTTT
TRBJ1-2	TRBD1	-	TRBV5-1	CASSTQTGANYGYTF	TGCGCCAGCAGCACCCAGACAGGGGCGAACTATGGCTACACCTTC
TRBJ2-6	-	-	TRBV15	CATSRDQRQEVSGANVLTF	TGTGCCACCAGCAGAGATCAACGACAGGAAGTCTCTGGGGCCAACGTCCTGACTTTC
TRBJ1-1	-	few	TRBV29-1	CSAGVVTEAFF	TGCAGCGCAGGGGTCGTAACTGAAGCTTTCTTT
TRBJ1-1	-	once	TRBV28	CASSSIVPRGTEAFF	TGTGCCAGCAGTTCGATCGTCCCCCGGGGCACTGAAGCTTTCTTT
TRBJ1-6	TRBD1	-	TRBV27	CASSKTGDNSPLHF	TGTGCCAGCAGCAAGACAGGGGATAATTCACCCCTCCACTTT
TRBJ2-3	TRBD2	-	TRBV5-6	CASSLGLAGVLSDTQYF	TGTGCCAGCAGCTTGGGTCTAGCGGGGGTACTGTCAGATACGCAGTATTTT
TRBJ1-1	TRBD1	-	TRBV19	CASSIGTTGGTEAFF	TGTGCCAGTAGTATAGGAACGACAGGGGGCACTGAAGCTTTCTTT
TRBJ1-1	-	once	TRBV28	CASSLTGSAEAFF	TGTGCCAGCAGTTTAACAGGCTCCGCTGAAGCTTTCTTT
TRBJ1-2	TRBD1	-	TRBV7-2	CASSINQGAIYGYTF	TGTGCCAGCAGCATAAATCAGGGGGCGATCTATGGCTACACCTTC
TRBJ1-1	-	few	TRBV6-5	CASSYGGAAEAFF	TGTGCCAGCAGTTACGGGGGGGCCGCTGAAGCTTTCTTT
TRBJ2-1	TRBD2	-	TRBV5-5	CASSLVLAGGPSIF	TGTGCCAGCAGCTTGGTTCTAGCGGGAGGGCCATCGATCTTC
TRBJ1-2	TRBD1	-	TRBV2	CASSYRGTISNYGYTF	TGTGCCAGCAGTTACAGGGGGACTATATCTAACTATGGCTACACCTTC
TRBJ2-7	-	-	TRBV6-1	CASTEEGRVYEQYF	TGTGCCAGCACCGAGGAGGGTCGGGTCTACGAGCAGTACTTC